This T cell receptor beta chain was recorded in a study of CXCR3-negative and CXCR3-positive naive CD8 T cells. General observations from the study: Naive cells with CXCR3 showed TRB CDR3s that were more hydrophobic than those in CXCR3-negative naive cells.

Remarks on this clonotype: Its antigen is unidentified.

The sorter processed each CD8+ T cell subset in triplicate at over 250,000 cells apiece. The study made its TRB cDNA libraries by 5' RACE, adding UMI labels. From its re-call of the 5' RACE reads, TCRdb lists each CDR3 protein once, without DNA. The sample features around 160,000 distinct CDR3 sequences, with around 0.3% in its top ten. Germline-derived CDR1 and CDR2 are SGHRS and YFSETQ. This CDR3 has 16 residues. The receptor's source is a human donor in good health. Some clones in this sample may be carry-over from other donors' samples. Sequencing was carried out using naive CXCR3+ CD8+ T cells from blood. Regarding subset: CD45RO-CCR7+CD27+CD95- naive CD8+ T cells expressing CXCR3 (TNR3+). V gene TRBV5-1 combines with J gene TRBJ2-7; the D call of TRBD1 rests on TCRdb alone, since no DNA is present to check it. CDR3 in amino acids: CASSPPSRDRPYEQYF.